This T cell receptor (beta chain) was recovered during a study of PD-1 blockade in classical Hodgkin lymphoma. TCRdb's copy holds only in-frame clones and misses some; the assay was immunoSEQ multiplex PCR. The table has nearly 25,000 clones, around 80% seen once. Each of the patients experienced relapse following autologous stem cell transplantation, and their brentuximab vedotin exposure differed. Patients showed best responses of complete response, partial response or progressive disease. In this sample, this clone is medium-sized. The CDR3 has 13 amino acids. Trimming left V 4 bases short and J 8 bases short, with 13 bases between. Germline CDR1 and CDR2: SGHDT and YYEEEE.

The clonotype was recovered from a human donor with classical Hodgkin lymphoma. This chain connects TRBV5-6 to TRBJ2-1, with D unresolved. This specimen consisted of peripheral blood mononuclear cells (PBMCs), obtained at baseline. CDR3 in DNA: TGTGCCAGCAGCCCCCCAGGTCTCGATGAGCAGTTCTTC. This gives the protein CASSPPGLDEQFF. The entire variable domain, with the rest obtained from reference TRBV5-6 and TRBJ2-1, is as follows: DAGVTQSPTHLIKTRGQQVTLRCSPKSGHDTVSWYQQALGQGPQFIFQYYEEEERQRGNFPDRFSGHQFPNYSSELNVNALLLGDSALYLCASSPPGLDEQFFGPGTRLTVL.